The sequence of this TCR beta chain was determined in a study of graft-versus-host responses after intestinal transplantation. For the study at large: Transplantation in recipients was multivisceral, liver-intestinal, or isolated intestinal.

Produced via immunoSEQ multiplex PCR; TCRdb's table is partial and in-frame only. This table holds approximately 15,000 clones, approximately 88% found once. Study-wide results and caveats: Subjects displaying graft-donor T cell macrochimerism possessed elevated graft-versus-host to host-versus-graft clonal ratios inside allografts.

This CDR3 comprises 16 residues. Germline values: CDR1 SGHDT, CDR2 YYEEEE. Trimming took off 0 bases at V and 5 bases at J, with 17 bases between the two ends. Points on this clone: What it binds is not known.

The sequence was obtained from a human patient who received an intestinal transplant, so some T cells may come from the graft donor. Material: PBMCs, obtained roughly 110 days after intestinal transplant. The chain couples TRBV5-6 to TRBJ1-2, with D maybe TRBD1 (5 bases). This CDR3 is CASSLALAGRWYGYTF. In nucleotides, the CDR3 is TGTGCCAGCAGCTTGGCCCTGGCAGGGCGCTGGTATGGCTACACCTTC.